This TCR beta chain stems from a study of shared clonotypes between healthy human individuals. As for the study in general: The cohort comprised a couple of women and a few men. Their ages spanned 18 to 49 years. Per donor, three plates held CD4 naive cells, three held CD4 memory, two held CD8 naive and one held CD8 memory.

Study-wide results and limits: When compared with the clonotypes that were shared by all four sorted-subset donors, the non-shared clonotypes turned out to have lower generation probabilities.

Data came from immunoSEQ multiplex PCR; TCRdb stores just in-frame clones and leaves some out. Of 1,500,000 or so clones in the sample, around 97% were seen once. Remarks on this clone: The antigen remains unidentified.

The source is a young man in good health. The specimen sequenced was naive CD4+ T cells sorted from blood. Specified subset: CD45RA+ positively selected.

CDR3 DNA sequence: TGTGCCACCTCCGCCCTAGCGGGAGCCTACGAGCAGTACTTC. Translated, it gives CATSALAGAYEQYF. The chain links TRBV2 to TRBJ2-7, with 10 bases identical to TRBD2. The V and J ends lost 10 bases and 2 bases, in that order; junction bases with no gene match: 8. From germline, CDR1 is SNHLY and CDR2 FYNNEI. The CDR3 length is 14 residues.